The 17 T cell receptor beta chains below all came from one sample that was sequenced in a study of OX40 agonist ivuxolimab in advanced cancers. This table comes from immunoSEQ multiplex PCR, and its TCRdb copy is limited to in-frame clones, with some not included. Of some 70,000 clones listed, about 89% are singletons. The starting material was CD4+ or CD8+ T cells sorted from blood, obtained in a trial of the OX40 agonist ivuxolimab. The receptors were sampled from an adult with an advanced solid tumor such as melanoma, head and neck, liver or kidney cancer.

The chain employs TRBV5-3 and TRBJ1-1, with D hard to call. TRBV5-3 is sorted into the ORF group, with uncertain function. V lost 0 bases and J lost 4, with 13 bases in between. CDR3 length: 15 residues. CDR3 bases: TGTGCCAGAAGCTTGGATGGAGGGAGGGCCACTGAAGCTTTCTTT. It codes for CARSLDGGRATEAFF.

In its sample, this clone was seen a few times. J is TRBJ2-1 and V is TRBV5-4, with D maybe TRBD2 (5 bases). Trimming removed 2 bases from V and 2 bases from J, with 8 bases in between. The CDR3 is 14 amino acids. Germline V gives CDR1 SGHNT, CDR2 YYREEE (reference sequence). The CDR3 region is CASSFAGTYNEQFF. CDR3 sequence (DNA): TGTGCCAGCAGCTTCGCCGGGACCTACAATGAGCAGTTCTTC.

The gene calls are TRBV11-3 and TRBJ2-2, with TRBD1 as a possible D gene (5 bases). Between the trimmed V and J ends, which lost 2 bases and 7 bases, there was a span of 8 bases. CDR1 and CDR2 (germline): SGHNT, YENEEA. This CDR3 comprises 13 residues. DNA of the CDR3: TGTGCCAGCAGCTTACTTAGGGGCGGGGAGCTGTTTTTT. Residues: CASSLLRGGELFF. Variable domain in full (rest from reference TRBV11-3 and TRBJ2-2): EAGVVQSPRYKIIEKKQPVAFWCNPISGHNTLYWYLQNLGQGPELLIRYENEEAVDDSQLPKDRFSAERLKGVDSTLKIQPAELGDSAVYLCASSLLRGGELFFGEGSRLTVL.

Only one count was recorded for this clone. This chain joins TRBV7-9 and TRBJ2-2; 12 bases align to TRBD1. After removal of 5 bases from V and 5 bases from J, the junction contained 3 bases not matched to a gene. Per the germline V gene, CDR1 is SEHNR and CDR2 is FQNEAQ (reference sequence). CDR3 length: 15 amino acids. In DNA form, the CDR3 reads TGTGCCAGCAGCCCGGGACAGGGGGCAACCGGGGAGCTGTTTTTT. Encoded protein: CASSPGQGATGELFF.

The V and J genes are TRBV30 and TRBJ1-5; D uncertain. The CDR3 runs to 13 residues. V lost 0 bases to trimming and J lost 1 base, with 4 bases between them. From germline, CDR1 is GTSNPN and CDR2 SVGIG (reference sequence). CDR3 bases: TGTGCCTGGAGTGTGGGAAGCAATCAGCCCCAGCATTTT. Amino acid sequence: CAWSVGSNQPQHF.

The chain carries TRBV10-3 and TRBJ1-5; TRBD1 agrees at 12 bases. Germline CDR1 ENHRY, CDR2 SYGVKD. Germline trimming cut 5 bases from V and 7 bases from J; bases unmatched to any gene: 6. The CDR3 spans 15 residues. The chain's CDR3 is CAISPGTGGGQPQHF. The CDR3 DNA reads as TGTGCCATCAGTCCCGGGACAGGGGGCGGGCAGCCCCAGCATTTT.

In DNA form, the CDR3 reads TGTGCCAGCAGCTTAGTTGTCTCTCAAGAGACCCAGTACTTC. Residues: CASSLVVSQETQYF. V is TRBV7-6 and J is TRBJ2-5; no definite D call. This CDR3 contains 14 residues. Germline values: CDR1 SGHVS, CDR2 FNYEAQ. V was shortened by 1 base and J by 2 bases, with 8 bases between the two germline ends.

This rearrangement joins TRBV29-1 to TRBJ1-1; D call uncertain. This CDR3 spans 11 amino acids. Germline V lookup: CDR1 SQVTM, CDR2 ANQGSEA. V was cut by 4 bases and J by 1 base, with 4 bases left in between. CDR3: CSVGENTEAFF. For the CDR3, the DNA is TGCAGCGTTGGTGAGAACACTGAAGCTTTCTTT.

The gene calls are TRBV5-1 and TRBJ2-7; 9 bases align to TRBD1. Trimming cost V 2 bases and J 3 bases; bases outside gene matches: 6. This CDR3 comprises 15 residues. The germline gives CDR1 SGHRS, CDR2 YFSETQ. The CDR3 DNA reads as TGCGCCAGCAGCTTTGGGGGGACAGGGCTCTACGAGCAGTACTTC. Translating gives CASSFGGTGLYEQYF.

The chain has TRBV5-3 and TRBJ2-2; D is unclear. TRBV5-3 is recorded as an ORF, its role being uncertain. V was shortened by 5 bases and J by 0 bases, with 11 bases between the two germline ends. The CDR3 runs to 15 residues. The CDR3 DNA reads TGTGCCAGAAGTTGGGCGACGGCGAACACCGGGGAGCTGTTTTTT. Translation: CARSWATANTGELFF.

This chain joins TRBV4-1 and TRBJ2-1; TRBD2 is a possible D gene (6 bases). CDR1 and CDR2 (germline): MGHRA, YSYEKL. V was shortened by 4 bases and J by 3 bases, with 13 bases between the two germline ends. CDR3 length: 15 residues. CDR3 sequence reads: CASSRLPGDYNEQFF. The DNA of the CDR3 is TGCGCCAGCAGCCGCCTTCCGGGAGACTACAATGAGCAGTTCTTC.

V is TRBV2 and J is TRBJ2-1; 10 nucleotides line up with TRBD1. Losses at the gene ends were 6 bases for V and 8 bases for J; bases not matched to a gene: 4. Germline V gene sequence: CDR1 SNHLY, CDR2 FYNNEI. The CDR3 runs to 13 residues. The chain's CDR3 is CASRGQGKDEQFF. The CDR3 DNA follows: TGTGCCAGCAGGGGACAGGGGAAGGATGAGCAGTTCTTC.

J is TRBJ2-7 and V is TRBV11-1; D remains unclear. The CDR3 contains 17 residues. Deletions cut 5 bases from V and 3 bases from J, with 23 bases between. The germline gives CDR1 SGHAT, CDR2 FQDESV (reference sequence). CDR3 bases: TGTGCCAGCAGCGCTTTCCGGCCGTTTTCCTCGGGCTACGAGCAGTACTTC. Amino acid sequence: CASSAFRPFSSGYEQYF.

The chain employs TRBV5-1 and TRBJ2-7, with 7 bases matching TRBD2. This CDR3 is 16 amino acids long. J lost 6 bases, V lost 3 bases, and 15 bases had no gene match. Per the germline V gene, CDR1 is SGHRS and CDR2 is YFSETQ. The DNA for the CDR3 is TGCGCCAGCAGCTGGGGCTCGGCGGGGGTTTCGGGCGAGCAGTACTTC. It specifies CASSWGSAGVSGEQYF.

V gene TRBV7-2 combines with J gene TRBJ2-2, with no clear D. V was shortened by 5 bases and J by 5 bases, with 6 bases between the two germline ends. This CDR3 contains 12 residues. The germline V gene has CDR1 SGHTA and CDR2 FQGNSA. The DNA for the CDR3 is TGTGCCAGCAGCCGCACTACCGGGGAGCTGTTTTTT. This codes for CASSRTTGELFF.

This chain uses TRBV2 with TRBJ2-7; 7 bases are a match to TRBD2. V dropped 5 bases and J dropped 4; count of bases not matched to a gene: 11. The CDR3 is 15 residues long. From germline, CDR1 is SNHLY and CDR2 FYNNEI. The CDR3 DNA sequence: TGTGCCAGCAGTCCTTCAAGACTAGCTCTTTACGAGCAGTACTTC. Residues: CASSPSRLALYEQYF.

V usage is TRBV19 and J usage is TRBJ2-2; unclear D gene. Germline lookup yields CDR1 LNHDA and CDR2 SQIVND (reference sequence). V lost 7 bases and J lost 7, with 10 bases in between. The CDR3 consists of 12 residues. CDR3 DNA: TGTGCCAGTACGCGGACCCGCGGGGAGCTGTTTTTT. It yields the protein CASTRTRGELFF.